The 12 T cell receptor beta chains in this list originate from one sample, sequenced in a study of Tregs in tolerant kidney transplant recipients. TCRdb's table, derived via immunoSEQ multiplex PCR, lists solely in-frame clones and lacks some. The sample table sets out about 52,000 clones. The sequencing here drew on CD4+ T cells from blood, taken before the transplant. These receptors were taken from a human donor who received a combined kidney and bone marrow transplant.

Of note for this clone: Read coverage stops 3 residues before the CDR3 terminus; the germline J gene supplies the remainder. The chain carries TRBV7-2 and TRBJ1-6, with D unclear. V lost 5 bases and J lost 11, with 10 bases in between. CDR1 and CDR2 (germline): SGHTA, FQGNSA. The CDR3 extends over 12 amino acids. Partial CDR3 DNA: TGTGCCAGCAGCCCCTTCACAGCACCC. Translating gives CASSPFTAP. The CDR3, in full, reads CASSPFTAPLHF.

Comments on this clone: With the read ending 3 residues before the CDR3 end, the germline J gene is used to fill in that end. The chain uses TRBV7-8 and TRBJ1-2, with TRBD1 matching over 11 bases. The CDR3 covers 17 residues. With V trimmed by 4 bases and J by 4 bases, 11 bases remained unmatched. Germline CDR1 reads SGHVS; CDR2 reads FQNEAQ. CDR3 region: CASSSARDRGGLYGYTF. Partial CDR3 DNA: TGTGCCAGCAGCTCTGCCCGGGACAGGGGGGGGCTCTATGGC. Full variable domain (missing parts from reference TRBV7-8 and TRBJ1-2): GAGVSQSPRYKVAKRGQDVALRCDPISGHVSLFWYQQALGQGPEFLTYFQNEAQLDKSGLPSDRFFAERPEGSVSTLKIQRTQQEDSAVYLCASSSARDRGGLYGYTFGSGTRLTVV.

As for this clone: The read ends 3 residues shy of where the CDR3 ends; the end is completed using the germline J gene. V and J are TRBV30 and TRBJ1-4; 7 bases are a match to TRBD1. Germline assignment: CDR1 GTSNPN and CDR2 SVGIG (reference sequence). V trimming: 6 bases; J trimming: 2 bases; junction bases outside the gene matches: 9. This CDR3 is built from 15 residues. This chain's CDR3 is CACQQGMVTNEKLFF. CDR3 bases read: TGTGCCTGTCAACAGGGGATGGTCACTAATGAAAAA.

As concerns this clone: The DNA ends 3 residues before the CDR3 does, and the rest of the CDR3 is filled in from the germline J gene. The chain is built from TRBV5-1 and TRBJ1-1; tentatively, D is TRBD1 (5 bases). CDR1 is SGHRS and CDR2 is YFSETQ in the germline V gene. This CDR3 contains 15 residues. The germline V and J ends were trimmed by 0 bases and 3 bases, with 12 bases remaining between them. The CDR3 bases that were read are TGCGCCAGCAGCTTGGTCTTTAGGGGATACACTGAA. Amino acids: CASSLVFRGYTE. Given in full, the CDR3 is CASSLVFRGYTEAFF. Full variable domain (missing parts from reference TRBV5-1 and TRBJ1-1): KAGVTQTPRYLIKTRGQQVTLSCSPISGHRSVSWYQQTPGQGLQFLFEYFSETQRNKGNFPGRFSGRQFSNSRSEMNVSTLELGDSALYLCASSLVFRGYTEAFFGQGTRLTVV.

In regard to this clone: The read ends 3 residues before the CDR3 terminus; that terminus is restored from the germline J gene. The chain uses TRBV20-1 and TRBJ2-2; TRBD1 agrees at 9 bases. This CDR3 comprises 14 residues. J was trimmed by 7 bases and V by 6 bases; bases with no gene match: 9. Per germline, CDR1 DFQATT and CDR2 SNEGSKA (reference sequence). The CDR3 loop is CSATQDRGGGELFF. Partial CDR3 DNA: TGCAGTGCCACACAGGACAGGGGTGGCGGGGAG.

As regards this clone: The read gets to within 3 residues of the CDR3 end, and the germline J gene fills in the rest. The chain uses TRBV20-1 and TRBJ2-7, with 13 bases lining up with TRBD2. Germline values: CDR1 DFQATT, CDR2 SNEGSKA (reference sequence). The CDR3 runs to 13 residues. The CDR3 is CSKLAGGTYEQYF. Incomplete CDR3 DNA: TGCAGCAAACTAGCGGGAGGGACCTACGAG.

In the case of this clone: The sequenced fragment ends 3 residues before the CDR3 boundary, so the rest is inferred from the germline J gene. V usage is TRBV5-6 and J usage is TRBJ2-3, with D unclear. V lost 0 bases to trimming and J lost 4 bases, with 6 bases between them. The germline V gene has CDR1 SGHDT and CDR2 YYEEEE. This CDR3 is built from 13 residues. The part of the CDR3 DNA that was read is TGTGCCAGCAGCTTGGGTAGGGCAGATACG. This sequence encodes CASSLGRADT. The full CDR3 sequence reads CASSLGRADTQYF.

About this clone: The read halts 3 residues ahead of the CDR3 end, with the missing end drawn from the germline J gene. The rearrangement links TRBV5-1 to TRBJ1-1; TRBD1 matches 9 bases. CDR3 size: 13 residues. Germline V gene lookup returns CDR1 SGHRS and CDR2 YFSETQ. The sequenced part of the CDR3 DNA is TGCGCCAGCAGCTTCGAACAGGGGGCTTCA. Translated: CASSFEQGAS. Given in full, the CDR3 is CASSFEQGASAFF.

The CDR3 sequence: CASSTNTNEKLFF. The DNA read from the CDR3 is TGTGCCAGCAGCACCAACACCAATGAAAAA. The V and J genes are TRBV7-8 and TRBJ1-4; no definite D call. Read sequence stops 3 residues before the CDR3 end, and the germline J gene provides the missing end. The germline V gene has CDR1 SGHVS and CDR2 FQNEAQ. V lost 5 bases, J lost 5 bases, and 9 bases lay in between. The CDR3 has 13 amino acids.

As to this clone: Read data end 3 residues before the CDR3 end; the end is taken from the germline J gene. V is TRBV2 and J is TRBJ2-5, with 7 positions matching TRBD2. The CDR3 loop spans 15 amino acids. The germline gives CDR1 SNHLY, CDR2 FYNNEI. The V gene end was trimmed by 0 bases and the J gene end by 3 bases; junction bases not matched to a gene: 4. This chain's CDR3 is CASSEALGTKETQYF. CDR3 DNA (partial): TGTGCCAGCAGTGAAGCGCTCGGGACTAAAGAGACC.

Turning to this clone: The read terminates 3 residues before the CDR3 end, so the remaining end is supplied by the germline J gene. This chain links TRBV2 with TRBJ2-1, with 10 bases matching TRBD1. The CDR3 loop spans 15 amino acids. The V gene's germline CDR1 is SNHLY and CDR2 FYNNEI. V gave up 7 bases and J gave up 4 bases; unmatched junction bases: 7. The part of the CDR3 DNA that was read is TGTGCCAGCACCCCGGGACAGGGGACGTACAATGAG. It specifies CASTPGQGTYNE. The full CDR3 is CASTPGQGTYNEQFF.

The CDR3 DNA, read in part, is TGTGCCAGCAGTGGAGGAGGGACTAGCGGGACTACG. Amino acid sequence: CASSGGGTSGTT. The whole CDR3 region reads CASSGGGTSGTTQYF. This chain links TRBV2 with TRBJ2-3, with 13 bases matching TRBD2. The read ends 3 residues early relative to the CDR3; the germline J gene fills the gap. Trimming cost V 4 bases and J 8 bases; bases outside gene matches: 6. Germline-derived CDR1 and CDR2 are SNHLY and FYNNEI. CDR3 length equals 15 residues. The full variable domain, in which reference TRBV2 and TRBJ2-3 provide the parts outside the CDR3, is EPEVTQTPSHQVTQMGQEVILRCVPISNHLYFYWYRQILGQKVEFLVSFYNNEISEKSEIFDDQFSVERPDGSNFTLKIRSTKLEDSAMYFCASSGGGTSGTTQYFGPGTRLTVL.